This entry is about one T cell receptor beta chain. Its antigen is still unknown. Donors were ostensibly healthy at sampling, although undocumented immune exposures were probable. These data belong to a study of cytomegalovirus exposure and HLA in healthy donors. Findings of the study overall: Analyzed later, association rates of TCRs varied across HLA loci, with DRB1 most and HLA-C fewest.

The PCR used 60 Vbeta and 13 Jbeta primers. Assay used: immunoSEQ multiplex PCR; TCRdb lists only in-frame clones, some missing. Found here are 150,000 to 200,000 clones, roughly 72% of them singletons; the top ten hold about 1.9%. The germline CDR1 and CDR2 sequences are SGHNT and YYREEE (reference sequence). With V trimmed by 2 bases and J by 12 bases, 17 bases remained unmatched. There are 15 residues in the CDR3. This chain connects TRBV5-4 to TRBJ2-7, with 7 nucleotides matching TRBD1. The sample was PBMCs. This clonotype originated in a woman aged 25 to 39 in good health and CMV-seropositive. CDR3 nucleotides: TGTGCCAGCAGCTTCGGACAGGTACCTACTGACTCTCTGTACTTC. Encoded protein: CASSFGQVPTDSLYF.